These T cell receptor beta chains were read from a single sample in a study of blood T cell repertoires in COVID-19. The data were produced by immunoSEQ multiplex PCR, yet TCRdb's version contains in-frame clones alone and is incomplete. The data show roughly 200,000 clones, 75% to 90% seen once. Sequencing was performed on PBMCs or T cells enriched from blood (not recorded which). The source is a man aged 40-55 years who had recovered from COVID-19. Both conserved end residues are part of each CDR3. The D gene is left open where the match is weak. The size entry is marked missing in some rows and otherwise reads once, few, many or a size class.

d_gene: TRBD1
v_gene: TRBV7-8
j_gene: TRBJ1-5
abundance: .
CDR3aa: CASSERTGAYSNQPQHF
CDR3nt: TGTGCCAGCAGCGAGAGGACAGGGGCGTATAGCAATCAGCCCCAGCATTTT

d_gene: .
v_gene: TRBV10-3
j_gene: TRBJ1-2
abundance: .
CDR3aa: CAISEGVYGYTF
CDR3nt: TGTGCCATCAGTGAAGGGGTCTATGGCTACACCTTC

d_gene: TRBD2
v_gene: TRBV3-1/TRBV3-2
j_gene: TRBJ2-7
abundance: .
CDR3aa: CASSHGGGFGNEQYF
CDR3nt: TGTGCCAGCAGCCATGGCGGGGGGTTTGGAAACGAGCAGTACTTC

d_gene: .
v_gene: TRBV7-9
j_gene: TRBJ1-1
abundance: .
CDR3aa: CASSLVVEAFF
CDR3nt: TGTGCCAGCAGCTTAGTCGTAGAAGCTTTCTTT

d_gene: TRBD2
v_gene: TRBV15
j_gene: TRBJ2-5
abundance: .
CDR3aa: CATSSRLAGGQETQYF
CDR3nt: TGTGCCACCAGCAGCAGACTAGCGGGGGGACAAGAGACCCAGTACTTC

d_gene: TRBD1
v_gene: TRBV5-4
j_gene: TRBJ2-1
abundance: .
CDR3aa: CASSLRTGGNEQFF
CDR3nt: TGTGCCAGCAGCCTAAGGACAGGGGGCAATGAGCAGTTCTTC

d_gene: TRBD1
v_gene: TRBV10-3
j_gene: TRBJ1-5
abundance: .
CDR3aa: CAARDRGEDQPQHF
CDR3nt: TGTGCCGCCCGGGACAGGGGGGAGGATCAGCCCCAGCATTTT

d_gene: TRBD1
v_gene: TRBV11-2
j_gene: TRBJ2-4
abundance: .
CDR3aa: CASARGQKNIQYF
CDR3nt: TGTGCCAGCGCTCGGGGACAGAAAAACATTCAGTACTTC

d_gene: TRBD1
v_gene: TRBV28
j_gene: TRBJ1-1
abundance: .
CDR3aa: CASSFGTGLMNTEAFF
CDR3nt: TGTGCCAGCAGTTTCGGGACAGGGCTCATGAACACTGAAGCTTTCTTT

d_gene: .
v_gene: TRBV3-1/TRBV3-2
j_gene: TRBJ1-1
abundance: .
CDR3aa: CASSQDVKSTEAFF
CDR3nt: TGTGCCAGCAGCCAAGATGTGAAGAGCACTGAAGCTTTCTTT

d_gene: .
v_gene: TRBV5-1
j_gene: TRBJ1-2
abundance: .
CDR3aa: CASRPGSDNYGYTF
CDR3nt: TGCGCCAGCAGACCCGGGTCGGATAACTATGGCTACACCTTC

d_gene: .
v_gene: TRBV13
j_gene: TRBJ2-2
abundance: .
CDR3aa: CASSLYGELFF
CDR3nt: TGTGCCAGCAGCTTATACGGGGAGCTGTTTTTT

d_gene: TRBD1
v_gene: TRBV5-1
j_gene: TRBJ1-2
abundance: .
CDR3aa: CASSLETGTNYGYTF
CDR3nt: TGCGCCAGCAGCTTGGAGACAGGGACAAACTATGGCTACACCTTC

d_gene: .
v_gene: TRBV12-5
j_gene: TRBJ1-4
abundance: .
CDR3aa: CASGLVLGGVEKLFF
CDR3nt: TGTGCTAGTGGTTTGGTACTAGGGGGTGTGGAAAAACTGTTTTTT

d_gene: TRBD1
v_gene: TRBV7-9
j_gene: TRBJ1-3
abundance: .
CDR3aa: CASSPARTGAPGNTIYF
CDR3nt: TGTGCCAGCAGCCCGGCGCGGACAGGGGCTCCTGGAAACACCATATATTTT

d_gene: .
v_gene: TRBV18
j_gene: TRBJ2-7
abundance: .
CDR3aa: CASSPMTLTANPYEQYF
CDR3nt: TGTGCCAGCTCACCAATGACCCTGACAGCTAATCCCTACGAGCAGTACTTC

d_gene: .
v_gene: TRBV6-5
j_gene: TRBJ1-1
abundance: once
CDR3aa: CASEGVNTEAFF
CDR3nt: TGTGCCAGCGAAGGGGTGAACACTGAAGCTTTCTTT

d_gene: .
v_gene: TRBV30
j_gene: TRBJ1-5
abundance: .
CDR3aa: CAWSVLAEGQPQHF
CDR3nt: TGTGCCTGGAGTGTACTGGCGGAGGGGCAGCCCCAGCATTTT

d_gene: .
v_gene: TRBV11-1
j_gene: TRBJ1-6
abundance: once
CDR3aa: CASSRTTSSYNSPLHF
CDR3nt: TGTGCCAGCAGCCGGACAACGAGCTCCTATAATTCACCCCTCCACTTT

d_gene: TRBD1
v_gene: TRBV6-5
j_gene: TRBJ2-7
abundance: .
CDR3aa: CASRGHRGHQEQYF
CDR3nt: TGTGCCAGCAGAGGGCACAGGGGACACCAGGAGCAGTACTTC

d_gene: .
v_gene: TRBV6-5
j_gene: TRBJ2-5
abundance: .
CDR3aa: CASGGAARETQYF
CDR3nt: TGTGCCAGCGGGGGCGCGGCGAGAGAGACCCAGTACTTC

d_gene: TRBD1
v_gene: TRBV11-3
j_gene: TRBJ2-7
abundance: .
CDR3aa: CASSLIQGAYEQYF
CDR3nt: TGTGCCAGCAGCTTAATACAGGGGGCCTACGAGCAGTACTTC

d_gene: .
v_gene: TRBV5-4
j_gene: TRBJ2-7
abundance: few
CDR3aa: CASSPGGAYEQYF
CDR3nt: TGTGCCAGCAGCCCCGGCGGAGCCTACGAGCAGTACTTC

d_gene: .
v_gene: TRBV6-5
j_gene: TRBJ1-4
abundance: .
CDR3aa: CASKNSLADEKLFF
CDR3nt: TGTGCCAGCAAAAATTCACTGGCGGATGAAAAACTGTTTTTT

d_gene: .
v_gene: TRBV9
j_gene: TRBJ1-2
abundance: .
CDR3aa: CASSVDRWRGTLGGYTF
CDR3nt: TGTGCCAGCAGCGTAGATCGGTGGAGGGGCACCTTGGGGGGCTACACCTTC

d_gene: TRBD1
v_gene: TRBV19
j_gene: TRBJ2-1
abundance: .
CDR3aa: CASNRDSSYNEQFF
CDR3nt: TGTGCCAGTAATCGGGACAGCTCCTACAATGAGCAGTTCTTC

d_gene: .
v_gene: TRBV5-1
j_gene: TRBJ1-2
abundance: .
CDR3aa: CASSLAGRDFGYTF
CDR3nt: TGCGCCAGCAGCTTGGCCGGCAGGGACTTTGGCTACACCTTC

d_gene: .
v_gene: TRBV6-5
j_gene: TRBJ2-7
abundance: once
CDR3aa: CATQDSHEQYF
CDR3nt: TGTGCCACCCAGGACAGCCACGAGCAGTACTTC

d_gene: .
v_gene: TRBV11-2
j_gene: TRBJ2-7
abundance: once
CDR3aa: CASSLDRNRGSYEQYF
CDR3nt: TGTGCCAGCAGCTTAGATCGTAATAGGGGGTCCTACGAGCAGTACTTC

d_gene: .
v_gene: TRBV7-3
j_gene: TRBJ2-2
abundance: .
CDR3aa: CASSSQGTNTGELFF
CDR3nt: TGTGCCAGCAGCTCACAGGGAACGAACACCGGGGAGCTGTTTTTT

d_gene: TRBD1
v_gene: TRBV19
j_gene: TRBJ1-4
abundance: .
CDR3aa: CASTSLHRGVGEKLFF
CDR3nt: TGTGCCAGTACCTCCCTTCACAGGGGAGTTGGGGAAAAACTGTTTTTT

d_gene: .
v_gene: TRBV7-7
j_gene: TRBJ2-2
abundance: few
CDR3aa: CASSPGGRAGTGELFF
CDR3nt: TGTGCTAGCAGCCCAGGGGGTAGAGCGGGCACCGGGGAGCTGTTTTTT

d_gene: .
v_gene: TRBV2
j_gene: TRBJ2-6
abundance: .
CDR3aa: CASSVTAANVLTF
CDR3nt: TGTGCCAGCAGTGTCACAGCGGCCAACGTCCTGACTTTC

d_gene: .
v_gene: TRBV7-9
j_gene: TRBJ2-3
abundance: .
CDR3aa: CASSFGVLTDTQYF
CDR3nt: TGTGCCAGCAGCTTCGGAGTCCTCACAGATACGCAGTATTTT

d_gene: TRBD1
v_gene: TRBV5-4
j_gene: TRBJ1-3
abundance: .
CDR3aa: CASSVGTGAGNTIYF
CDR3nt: TGTGCCAGCAGCGTCGGGACAGGGGCTGGAAACACCATATATTTT

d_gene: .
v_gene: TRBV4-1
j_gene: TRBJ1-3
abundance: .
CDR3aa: CASSVRDERSAIYF
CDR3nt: TGCGCCAGCAGCGTCCGGGATGAAAGATCTGCCATATATTTT

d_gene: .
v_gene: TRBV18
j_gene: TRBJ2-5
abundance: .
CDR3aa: CASSPYSDSLVETQYF
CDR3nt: TGTGCCAGCTCACCCTACTCGGACAGCTTAGTGGAGACCCAGTACTTC

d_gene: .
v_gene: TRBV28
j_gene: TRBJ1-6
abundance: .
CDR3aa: CAIAKGGSSYNSPLHF
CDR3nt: TGTGCCATCGCGAAGGGGGGGAGCTCCTATAATTCACCCCTCCACTTT

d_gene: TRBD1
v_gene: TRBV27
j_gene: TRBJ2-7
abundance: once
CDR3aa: CASSLLGQGLDEQYF
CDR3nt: TGTGCCAGCAGTTTACTGGGACAGGGACTGGACGAGCAGTACTTC

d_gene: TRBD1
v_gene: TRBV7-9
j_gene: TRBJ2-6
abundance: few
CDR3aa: CASSFQGVYSGANVLTF
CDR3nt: TGTGCCAGCAGCTTTCAGGGGGTATACTCTGGGGCCAACGTCCTGACTTTC

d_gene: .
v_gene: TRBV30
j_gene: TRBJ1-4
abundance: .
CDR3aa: CAWSRGEKLFF
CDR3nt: TGTGCCTGGAGTAGAGGGGAAAAACTGTTTTTT

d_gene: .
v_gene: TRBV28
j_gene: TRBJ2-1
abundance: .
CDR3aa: CASRLDSGLPGEQFF
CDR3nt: TGTGCCAGCAGGCTGGACTCGGGACTCCCGGGGGAGCAGTTCTTC

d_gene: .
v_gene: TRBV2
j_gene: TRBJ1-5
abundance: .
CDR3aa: CASRRSNQPQHF
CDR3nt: TGTGCCAGCCGGAGGAGCAATCAGCCCCAGCATTTT

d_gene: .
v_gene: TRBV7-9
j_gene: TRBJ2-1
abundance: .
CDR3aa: CASSLVGDIYNEQFF
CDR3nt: TGTGCCAGCAGCTTAGTAGGGGACATTTACAATGAGCAGTTCTTC

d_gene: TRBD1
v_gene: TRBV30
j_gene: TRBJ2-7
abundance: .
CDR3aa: CAWSVLGQGAYEQYF
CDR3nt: TGTGCCTGGAGTGTTTTGGGACAGGGGGCATACGAGCAGTACTTC

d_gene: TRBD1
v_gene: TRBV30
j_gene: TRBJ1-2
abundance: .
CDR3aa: CAWNLPLSSDRFGYTF
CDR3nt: TGTGCCTGGAATCTACCGTTAAGCTCGGACAGGTTCGGCTACACCTTC

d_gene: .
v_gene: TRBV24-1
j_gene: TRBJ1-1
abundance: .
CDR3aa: CATSGRENTEAFF
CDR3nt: TGTGCCACCAGTGGCCGGGAGAACACTGAAGCTTTCTTT